This paragraph reports one T cell receptor beta chain. The antigen remains undetermined. The input for sorted-subset replicate PCRs was roughly 180 ng DNA, about 30,000 T cell genomes. The protocol was immunoSEQ multiplex PCR, while the TCRdb copy is restricted to in-frame clones and leaves out a portion. The data show 600,000 or so clones, approximately 95% seen once. This record comes from a study of shared clonotypes between healthy human individuals. General study results and limits: Memory subsets generally showed lower estimated richness than naive subsets. Approximately 4.5% was the fraction of naive CD4 clonotypes found shared across four donors.

V gave up 6 bases and J gave up 8 bases, with 14 bases separating them. Germline loops: CDR1 MNHEY, CDR2 SMNVEV (reference sequence). The CDR3 is made up of 13 amino acids. CD45RO-negative, CCR7-positively selected cells formed the naive CD8 fraction, excluding terminally differentiated effector memory CD45RA+ cells. The source of this sequence is a woman aged 25-40 years in good health. The sequencing input was naive CD8+ T cells sorted from blood. The V call is TRBV27, the J call TRBJ2-1; D is perhaps TRBD2 (5 bases). DNA of the CDR3: TGTGCCAGCAGCCTTGATGGTAGCGATGAGCAGTTCTTC. This gives the protein CASSLDGSDEQFF.